The next 27 T cell receptor beta chains were all read from a single sample in a study of shared clonotypes between healthy human individuals. Sequencing was performed with immunoSEQ multiplex PCR; in TCRdb, only in-frame clones are kept and a portion is missing. Of under 2,500,000 clones in the sample, nearly 97% were seen once. Sequenced sample: naive CD4+ T cells sorted from blood. Subset noted: CD45RA+ positively selected. These receptors all come from a man between 18 and 29 years old in good health.

The J gene is TRBJ2-1, the V gene TRBV6-4, with 12 bases fitting TRBD2. Germline V CDR1 and CDR2: MRHNA, SNTAGT. V lost 2 bases to trimming and J lost 5 bases; unmatched junction nucleotides: 10. The CDR3 runs 18 residues. The CDR3 DNA reads TGTGCCAGCAGTGACGGCCTAGCGGGAGGGCTAGGTGACAATGAGCAGTTCTTC. The encoded protein is CASSDGLAGGLGDNEQFF.

DNA for the CDR3: TGTGCCTCCGGGGGTCAGAATTTTAATGAAAAACTGTTTTTT. As protein: CASGGQNFNEKLFF. V and J are TRBV30 and TRBJ1-4; TRBD1 is a possible D gene (5 bases). The V gene's germline CDR1 is GTSNPN and CDR2 SVGIG (reference sequence). The V end lost 7 bases, the J end lost 4 bases, and 16 bases lay between the germline ends. The CDR3 spans 14 residues.

The chain joins TRBV7-2 to TRBJ1-3; D call uncertain. This CDR3 spans 14 amino acids. The germline V gene has CDR1 SGHTA and CDR2 FQGNSA. V shed 2 bases and J shed 5 bases, with 10 bases lying between them. DNA of the CDR3: TGTGCCAGCAGCTTACAAAGCATTAGAAACACCATATATTTT. This encodes CASSLQSIRNTIYF.

This chain links TRBV2 with TRBJ2-5, with 13 bases identical to TRBD2. The germline gives CDR1 SNHLY, CDR2 FYNNEI. The CDR3 has 15 residues. J was trimmed by 5 bases and V by 6 bases; bases with no gene match: 6. The CDR3 spells CASRLLAGGPETQYF. The CDR3 nucleotides read TGTGCCAGCAGATTACTAGCGGGGGGGCCGGAGACCCAGTACTTC.

In DNA, the CDR3 is TGTGCCACCAGCAGAGGCGGGACAGGGTTAGAAGCTTTCTTT. It encodes CATSRGGTGLEAFF. The J gene is TRBJ1-1, the V gene TRBV15; 9 positions agree with TRBD1. V trimming: 1 base; J trimming: 8 bases; junction bases outside the gene matches: 5. CDR1 and CDR2 from the germline V gene are LNHNV and YYDKDF (reference sequence). The CDR3 is 14 residues long.

This sequence joins TRBV29-1 and TRBJ2-7; TRBD1 aligns across 9 bases. The CDR3 consists of 13 residues. V gave up 7 bases and J gave up 2 bases; unmatched junction bases: 6. The germline gives CDR1 SQVTM, CDR2 ANQGSEA. The CDR3 nucleotides are TGCAGCGGAGCCGGGACAGGGCCCTACGAGCAGTACTTC. Translated, it gives CSGAGTGPYEQYF.

V and J are TRBV9 and TRBJ2-2; either TRBD1 or TRBD2 may fit D (5 bases each). V was clipped by 1 base and J by 3 bases, with 19 bases between them. CDR1 is SGDLS and CDR2 is YYNGEE in the germline V gene. The CDR3 has 18 residues. In nucleotides, the CDR3 is TGTGCCAGCAGCGTACCTAGGGACCCGGGACGTGACACCGGGGAGCTGTTTTTT. Translated: CASSVPRDPGRDTGELFF. The full variable domain, with the rest looked up from reference TRBV9 and TRBJ2-2, is DSGVTQTPKHLITATGQRVTLRCSPRSGDLSVYWYQQSLDQGLQFLIQYYNGEERAKGNILERFSAQQFPDLHSELNLSSLELGDSALYFCASSVPRDPGRDTGELFFGEGSRLTVL.

As for this clone: The same CDR3 also results from other DNA sequences found in this sample. The J gene is TRBJ2-2, the V gene TRBV7-2; D gene unclear. Germline assignment: CDR1 SGHTA and CDR2 FQGNSA. This CDR3 has 16 amino acids. V was trimmed by 2 bases and J by 0 bases, leaving 10 bases between them. The CDR3 sequence is CASSLTSTANTGELFF. The CDR3 coding sequence is TGTGCCAGCAGCTTAACTTCGACGGCGAACACCGGGGAGCTGTTTTTT.

The CDR3 nucleotides read TGCGCCAGCAGCCCCCCGGGGACAGGGGCTGGGGCCAACGTCCTGACTTTC. It is translated as CASSPPGTGAGANVLTF. The rearrangement links TRBV5-1 to TRBJ2-6, with 10 bases that match TRBD1. This CDR3 has 17 amino acids. Per the germline V gene, CDR1 is SGHRS and CDR2 is YFSETQ. V was clipped by 4 bases and J by 2 bases; unmatched bases: 6.

V is TRBV9 and J is TRBJ2-3; D is unclear. Germline CDR1 is SGDLS and CDR2 is YYNGEE. CDR3 length: 16 amino acids. Trimming cost V 3 bases and J 0 bases, with 14 bases left between them. DNA for the CDR3: TGTGCCAGCAGCGGGGCGTGGATATCTAGCACAGATACGCAGTATTTT. Protein product: CASSGAWISSTDTQYF.

The chain joins TRBV10-3 to TRBJ2-5; TRBD1 aligns across 9 bases. The CDR3 totals 16 residues. The V gene's germline CDR1 is ENHRY and CDR2 SYGVKD. After removal of 4 bases from V and 4 bases from J, the junction contained 10 bases not matched to a gene. The CDR3 protein is CAISVGPGQGRETQYF. In DNA, the CDR3 is TGTGCCATCAGTGTTGGACCGGGACAGGGTCGAGAGACCCAGTACTTC.

The chain joins TRBV6-1 to TRBJ1-1; D may be TRBD1 (5 bases). This CDR3 is built from 14 residues. V lost 7 bases, J lost 4 bases, and 16 bases lay in between. The germline V gene encodes CDR1 MNHNS and CDR2 SASEGT. CDR3 nucleotides: TGTGCCAGCACCCTAGGGGTATCGGGCACTGAAGCTTTCTTT. It specifies CASTLGVSGTEAFF.

The chain is built from TRBV2 and TRBJ2-5; D might be TRBD2 (5 bases). Trimming shortened V by 8 bases and J by 4 bases, and 14 bases separated the two germline ends. This CDR3 region has 13 residues. Per the germline V gene, CDR1 is SNHLY and CDR2 is FYNNEI. This chain's CDR3 is CASDKTGRETQYF. The CDR3 region has the DNA TGTGCCAGCGACAAAACGGGAAGAGAGACCCAGTACTTC.

The chain uses TRBV30 and TRBJ2-1; D call uncertain. Per the germline V gene, CDR1 is GTSNPN and CDR2 is SVGIG (reference sequence). The CDR3 is 13 amino acids. The ends were cut back, 3 bases at V and 10 bases at J, with 16 bases in the middle. The CDR3 coding sequence is TGTGCCTGGAGCCACACCAAAGGGCGAGAGCAGTTCTTC. Translating gives CAWSHTKGREQFF.

The chain combines TRBV7-2 with TRBJ1-4; no clear D gene. The V gene lost 3 bases and the J gene lost 5 bases, with 7 bases spanning the gap. This CDR3 comprises 13 residues. Germline V gene data show CDR1 as SGHTA and CDR2 as FQGNSA. CDR3 in amino acids: CASSLSINEKLFF. Here the CDR3 DNA reads TGTGCCAGCAGCTTGAGTATCAATGAAAAACTGTTTTTT.

Only a few counts were recorded for this clone. The rearrangement uses TRBV2 and TRBJ1-6; weak D call: TRBD1 (5 bases). Germline-derived CDR1 and CDR2 are SNHLY and FYNNEI. Deletions cut 4 bases from V and 7 bases from J, with 11 bases between. The CDR3 runs 14 residues. DNA for the CDR3: TGTGCCAGCAGTGGTCCGCGACAGAATTCACCCCTCCACTTT. Translated, it gives CASSGPRQNSPLHF.

V gene TRBV7-2 combines with J gene TRBJ1-4, with no clear D. Trimming left V 9 bases short and J 2 bases short, with 10 bases between. The CDR3 length is 13 residues. Germline V gives CDR1 SGHTA, CDR2 FQGNSA. This CDR3 is CASPRGTNEKLFF. CDR3 DNA sequence: TGTGCCAGTCCGAGAGGTACTAATGAAAAACTGTTTTTT.

The chain uses TRBV18 and TRBJ1-2; 8 bases are a match to TRBD1. The CDR3 has 15 amino acids. Germline V gene data show CDR1 as KGHSH and CDR2 as LQKENI. V shed 3 bases, J shed 0 bases, and the junction held 3 bases outside the gene matches. CDR3 sequence: CASSPTQGANYGYTF. CDR3 coding DNA: TGTGCCAGCTCACCGACACAGGGGGCTAACTATGGCTACACCTTC.

The V gene is TRBV27, the J gene TRBJ2-1; 10 bases align to TRBD2. Germline assignment: CDR1 MNHEY and CDR2 SMNVEV (reference sequence). The CDR3 sequence is 16 residues long. J lost 4 bases, V lost 5 bases, and 8 bases had no gene match. CDR3 bases: TGTGCCAGCAGTGCCTCTAGCGGGAGTTCTTACAATGAGCAGTTCTTC. It yields the protein CASSASSGSSYNEQFF.

A single count supports this clone. V usage is TRBV2 and J usage is TRBJ2-3; D unresolved. The CDR3 is 14 residues long. V shed 3 bases and J shed 2 bases, with 9 bases lying between them. Germline values: CDR1 SNHLY, CDR2 FYNNEI. CDR3 DNA: TGTGCCAGCAGTGACAAGGTCTTCACAGATACGCAGTATTTT. Translation gives CASSDKVFTDTQYF.

This chain joins TRBV28 and TRBJ2-7; TRBD1 agrees at 9 bases. V lost 6 bases, J lost 0 bases, and 3 bases stayed unmatched. This CDR3 comprises 14 residues. Germline CDR1 MDHEN, CDR2 SYDVKM. CDR3 residues: CASRSDRGSYEQYF. The CDR3 DNA is TGTGCCAGCAGGTCGGACAGGGGCTCCTACGAGCAGTACTTC.

The genes are TRBV5-6 and TRBJ1-2; D may be TRBD1 (6 bases). There are 15 residues in the CDR3. The V end lost 4 bases, the J end lost 4 bases, and 17 bases lay between the germline ends. Germline V gives CDR1 SGHDT, CDR2 YYEEEE. In DNA form, the CDR3 reads TGTGCCAGCAGCCTTGACACAGGGTCGATCTATGGCTACACCTTC. Translating it yields CASSLDTGSIYGYTF.

The chain joins TRBV7-9 to TRBJ2-5, with 7 bases that match TRBD1. CDR1 is SEHNR and CDR2 is FQNEAQ in the germline V gene (reference sequence). CDR3 size: 14 residues. V gave up 5 bases and J gave up 1 base; unmatched junction bases: 4. The CDR3 DNA reads TGTGCCAGCAGCCCAAGGGACAGCCAAGAGACCCAGTACTTC. It specifies CASSPRDSQETQYF. The full variable domain, completed using reference TRBV7-9 and TRBJ2-5, is DTGVSQNPRHKITKRGQNVTFRCDPISEHNRLYWYRQTLGQGPEFLTYFQNEAQLEKSRLLSDRFSAERPKGSFSTLEIQRTEQGDSAMYLCASSPRDSQETQYFGPGTRLLVL.

The genes are TRBV4-3 and TRBJ2-1, with 7 bases fitting TRBD2. Trimming took 1 base from V and 4 from J; bases not matched to a gene: 7. The CDR3 sequence is 16 residues long. Germline lookup yields CDR1 LGHNA and CDR2 YSLEER. The CDR3 nucleotides read TGCGCCAGCAGCCAAGCGGCTAGCGGATCTTACAATGAGCAGTTCTTC. Its protein product is CASSQAASGSYNEQFF.

V and J are TRBV10-2 and TRBJ1-1, with D possibly matching TRBD1 (5 bases). Germline V gene sequence: CDR1 WSHSY, CDR2 SAAADI. This CDR3 comprises 13 residues. Deletions cut 8 bases from V and 7 bases from J, with 17 bases between. The CDR3 DNA reads TGCGCCAGCTCACGTTGGGGGACGGGTGAAGCTTTCTTT. Translating gives CASSRWGTGEAFF.

This rearrangement joins TRBV18 to TRBJ1-1, with unresolved D. Germline V gene sequence: CDR1 KGHSH, CDR2 LQKENI. There are 14 residues in the CDR3. Trimming left V 3 bases short and J 0 bases short, with 8 bases between. CDR3: CASSPVDLNTEAFF. CDR3 DNA sequence: TGTGCCAGCTCACCGGTGGACCTGAACACTGAAGCTTTCTTT.

The chain has TRBV30 and TRBJ1-6; D is unresolved. The V end was cut by 3 bases, the J end by 0 bases, with 15 bases between. This CDR3 has 17 residues. Germline CDR1 and CDR2: GTSNPN and SVGIG (reference sequence). CDR3 in amino acids: CAWRRSVGSSYNSPLHF. As DNA, the CDR3 is TGTGCCTGGAGGAGGAGTGTGGGGAGCTCCTATAATTCACCCCTCCACTTT.